Listed here are 8 T cell receptor beta chains from one sample, sequenced in a study of neurological immune-mediated disorders. MiXCR was run by TCRdb on the 5' RACE reads, yielding one entry per CDR3 protein. The sample has around 70,000 distinct CDR3 sequences, about 3% seen once. The sample was PBMCs. These receptors were obtained from a woman aged 50 to 60 with multiple sclerosis.

This clonotype was seen repeatedly, ten times or more. V gene TRBV20-1 combines with J gene TRBJ2-5; 14 bases are shared with TRBD2. Unmatched junction bases numbered 8, after V lost 6 bases and J lost 5 bases. Germline CDR1 and CDR2: DFQATT and SNEGSKA (reference sequence). The CDR3 is 15 residues long. The CDR3 nucleotides read TGCAGTGCCACAGGGACTAGCGGGAGTTTGGAGACCCAGTACTTC. It specifies CSATGTSGSLETQYF.

The table lists this clonotype with many counts. The rearrangement joins TRBV20-1 to TRBJ2-4; 8 bases line up with TRBD2. The V gene end was trimmed by 6 bases and the J gene end by 7 bases; junction bases not matched to a gene: 5. The CDR3 runs to 12 residues. The germline V gene encodes CDR1 DFQATT and CDR2 SNEGSKA (reference sequence). Written as DNA, the CDR3 is TGCAGTGCCCACGGACTAGCCAACATTCAGTACTTC. This gives the protein CSAHGLANIQYF.

This clonotype was found many times. The rearrangement joins TRBV12-3 or TRBV12-4 to TRBJ1-1, with 7 bases matching TRBD1. V lost 6 bases, J lost 11 bases, and 6 bases stayed unmatched. CDR3 length: 11 amino acids. The CDR3 sequence: CASSAGTEAFF. The CDR3 DNA sequence: TGTGCCAGCAGCGCCGGGACAGAGGCTTTCTTT.

This clonotype was recorded at least ten times. The rearrangement uses TRBV15 and TRBJ1-4; possible D gene TRBD1, 5 bases. The CDR3 spans 16 residues. The ends were cut back, 0 bases at V and 0 bases at J, with 8 bases in the middle. Germline CDR1 is LNHNV and CDR2 is YYDKDF (reference sequence). CDR3 DNA sequence: TGTGCCACCAGCAGAGACCCGACAGCAACTAATGAAAAACTGTTTTTT. It yields the protein CATSRDPTATNEKLFF.

V and J are TRBV5-1 and TRBJ1-2; 7 nucleotides match TRBD1. The junction had 6 bases not matched to a gene; V was cut back by 1 base and J by 3 bases. This CDR3 spans 15 amino acids. Germline V lookup: CDR1 SGHRS, CDR2 YFSETQ. The CDR3 loop is CASSLRTGAYYGYTF. The CDR3 DNA reads TGCGCCAGCAGCTTGAGAACAGGGGCTTACTATGGCTACACCTTC.

Comments on this clonotype: A clone one base away is much larger, so this may be a read error. The V call is TRBV5-1, the J call TRBJ2-3, with 13 bases fitting TRBD2. The CDR3 extends over 14 amino acids. Germline CDR1 and CDR2: SGHRS and YFSETQ. CDR3 DNA sequence: TGCGCCAGCAGCGGGACTAGCGGGGAAGATACGAAGTATTTT. Protein: CASSGTSGEDTKYF.

This clonotype occurred many times. The rearrangement joins TRBV27 to TRBJ1-1; tentatively, D is TRBD1 (5 bases). The ends were cut back, 5 bases at V and 5 bases at J, with 18 bases in the middle. From germline, CDR1 is MNHEY and CDR2 SMNVEV (reference sequence). CDR3 size: 15 residues. The CDR3 nucleotides are TGTGCCAGCAGTCCCAACAGGAGTTACAGGACTGAAGCTTTCTTT. The encoded protein is CASSPNRSYRTEAFF.

This clonotype was recorded many times. The V call is TRBV20-1, the J call TRBJ2-1; TRBD2 aligns across 7 bases. This CDR3 comprises 17 residues. The junction had 15 bases not matched to a gene; V was cut back by 6 bases and J by 1 base. Germline-derived CDR1 and CDR2 are DFQATT and SNEGSKA (reference sequence). The CDR3 region has the DNA TGCAGTGCCGTCTCAGTAGGGGCTAGCGGTTCCTACAATGAGCAGTTCTTC. It translates to CSAVSVGASGSYNEQFF.